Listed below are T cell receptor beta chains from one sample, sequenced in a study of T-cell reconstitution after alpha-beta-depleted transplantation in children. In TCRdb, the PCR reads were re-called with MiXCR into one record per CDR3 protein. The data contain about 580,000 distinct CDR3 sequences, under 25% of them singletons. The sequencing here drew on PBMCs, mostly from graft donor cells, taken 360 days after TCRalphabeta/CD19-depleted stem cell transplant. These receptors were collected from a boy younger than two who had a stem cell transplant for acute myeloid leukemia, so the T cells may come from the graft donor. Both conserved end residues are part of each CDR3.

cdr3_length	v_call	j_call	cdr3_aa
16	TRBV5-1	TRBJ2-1	CASSLGSGTRSGEQFF
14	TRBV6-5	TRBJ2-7	CASSLTLSSYEQYF
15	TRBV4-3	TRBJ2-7	CASSPDGTGYYEQYF
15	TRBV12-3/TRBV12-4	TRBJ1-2	CASSLGQRSNYGYTF
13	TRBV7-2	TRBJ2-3	CASRAPSTDTQYF
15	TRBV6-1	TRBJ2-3	CASSHAGGSGDTQYF
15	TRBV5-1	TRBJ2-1	CASSLEGNPYNEQFF
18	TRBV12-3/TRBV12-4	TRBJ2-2	CASSLQWVATGPTGELFF
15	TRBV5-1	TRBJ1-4	CASSPEGPPLQKLFF
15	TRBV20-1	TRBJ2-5	CSAYTQGEKQETQYF
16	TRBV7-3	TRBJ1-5	CASSLKVGRVGQPQHF
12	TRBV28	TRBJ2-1	CASSLGRGRRFF
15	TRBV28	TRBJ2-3	CASRPRGGRLDTQYF
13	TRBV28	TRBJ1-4	CASLDGTNEKLFF
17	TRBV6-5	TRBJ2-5	CASSYMGRGPAEETQYF
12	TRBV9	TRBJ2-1	CASGGGGYEQFF
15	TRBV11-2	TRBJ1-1	CASSLATGLGTEAFF
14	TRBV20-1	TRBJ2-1	CSAADSNSYNEQFF
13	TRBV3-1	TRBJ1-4	CASSRAFNEKLFF
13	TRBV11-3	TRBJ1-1	CASSLKRNTEAFF
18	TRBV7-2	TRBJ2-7	CASSSPSMGGSRSDEQYF
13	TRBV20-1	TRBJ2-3	CSARRGTTDTKYF
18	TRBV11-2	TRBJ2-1	CASSLGSGGYSSYNEQFF
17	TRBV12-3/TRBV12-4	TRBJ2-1	CASSLRPAGGRINEQFF
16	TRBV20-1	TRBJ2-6	CSARVQGDSGANVLTF
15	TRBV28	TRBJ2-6	CASFSQGYGANVLTF
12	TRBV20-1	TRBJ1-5	CSAARFNQPQHF
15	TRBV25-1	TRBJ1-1	CASSESWGQNTEAFF
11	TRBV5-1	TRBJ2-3	CASSALDTQYF
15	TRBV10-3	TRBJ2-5	CAISESSDTRETQYF
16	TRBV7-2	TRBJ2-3	CASSLAPGRPDDTQYF
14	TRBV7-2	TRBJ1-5	CASSSRQGGQPQHF
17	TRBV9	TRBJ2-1	CASSVDPGGQFYNEQFF
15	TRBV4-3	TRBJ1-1	CASSQGRQTNTEAFF
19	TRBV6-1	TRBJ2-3	CASSVTSGGHPTSTDTQYF
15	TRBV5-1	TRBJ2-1	CASSEGTGRINEQFF